This T cell receptor (beta chain) was sequenced for a study of blood T cell repertoires in COVID-19. Study-wide background: Donors in the United States, Italy and Spain gave samples during acute or convalescent COVID-19. T cells, B-cell-depleted T cells, or PBMCs provided the cDNA or gDNA that served as material.

Authors' methods: Reference gene primer amplification gave estimated nucleated cell counts. Sequencing used immunoSEQ multiplex PCR; TCRdb keeps in-frame clones, though not all of them. V and J calls and clone size are as listed in that table; D and trimming were resolved from the DNA. The data show about 230,000 clones, 70% to 90% seen once. The receptor was isolated from a woman in her seventies with active or convalescent COVID-19. Sequenced sample: peripheral blood.

Here the CDR3 DNA reads TGCAGCGTTAGACAGGGTGGAATCACAGATACGCAGTATTTT. Its translation: CSVRQGGITDTQYF. V usage is TRBV29-1 and J usage is TRBJ2-3, with TRBD1 matching 7 bases. The CDR3 loop spans 14 amino acids. Trimming took 5 bases from V and 2 from J; bases not matched to a gene: 7. Germline-derived CDR1 and CDR2 are SQVTM and ANQGSEA.